The 14 T cell receptor beta chains given below trace back to one sample, sequenced in a study of T cell clonality in common variable immunodeficiency. Profiled with immunoSEQ multiplex PCR; TCRdb holds only in-frame clones, not every one. The data show over 35,000 clones, with none appearing a single time. Material: peripheral blood mononuclear cells. These receptors were collected from a person between 18 and 69 years old in good health.

At least ten counts were recorded for this clone. The read ends 3 residues early relative to the CDR3; the germline J gene fills the gap. The chain carries TRBV19 and TRBJ1-4, with D unresolved. Germline V gene lookup returns CDR1 LNHDA and CDR2 SQIVND (reference sequence). V was pared by 4 bases and J by 3 bases, with 3 bases between. CDR3 size: 12 residues. CDR3 loop: CASSRPNEKLFF. CDR3 DNA, as far as it was read: TGTGCCAGTAGTAGGCCTAATGAAAAA.

This clone was detected ten times or more. Coverage ceases 3 residues before the CDR3 finishes, and the germline J gene fills in the end. The chain is built from TRBV29-1 and TRBJ1-5; D unresolved. Germline loops: CDR1 SQVTM, CDR2 ANQGSEA. The CDR3 runs 13 residues. The V end was cut by 4 bases, the J end by 3 bases, with 10 bases between. This CDR3 reads CSVATGVNQPQHF. The CDR3 DNA, read in part, is TGCAGCGTTGCGACCGGGGTCAATCAGCCC.

This clone came up many times. The read is 3 residues too short to cover the CDR3 end, so that end is filled in from the germline J gene. This rearrangement joins TRBV7-2 to TRBJ2-1; TRBD2 matches 7 bases. Germline V CDR1 and CDR2: SGHTA, FQGNSA. V was clipped by 6 bases and J by 4 bases; unmatched bases: 9. The CDR3 sequence is 15 residues long. CDR3 DNA (partial): TGTGCCAGCAGTCCTAGCGGAGGCGGTTACAATGAG. This sequence encodes CASSPSGGGYNE. The CDR3 as a whole reads CASSPSGGGYNEQFF.

This clone was detected ten times or more. The sequence runs out 3 residues before the end of the CDR3; the remainder is reconstructed from the germline J gene. V gene TRBV19 combines with J gene TRBJ2-6, with no clear D. Germline CDR1 reads LNHDA; CDR2 reads SQIVND (reference sequence). V was pared by 1 base and J by 0 bases, with 4 bases between. CDR3 length: 15 residues. CDR3 DNA, as far as it was read: TGTGCCAGTAGTATAGGGCCCTCTGGGGCCAACGTC. It is translated as CASSIGPSGANV. In full, the CDR3 reads CASSIGPSGANVLTF. The full variable domain, its missing parts supplied by reference TRBV19 and TRBJ2-6, is DGGITQSPKYLFRKEGQNVTLSCEQNLNHDAMYWYRQDPGQGLRLIYYSQIVNDFQKGDIAEGYSVSREKKESFPLTVTSAQKNPTAFYLCASSIGPSGANVLTFGAGSRLTVL.

CDR3 DNA, as far as it was read: TGTGCCAGCAGACGAGTGACAGGGCCTAATGAAAAG. This sequence encodes CASRRVTGPNEK. The entire CDR3 is CASRRVTGPNEKLFF. V gene TRBV2 combines with J gene TRBJ2-2; 7 nucleotides align to TRBD1. The read terminates 3 residues before the CDR3 end, so the remaining end is supplied by the germline J gene. Germline V lookup: CDR1 SNHLY, CDR2 FYNNEI. The CDR3 sequence is 15 residues long.

In its sample, this clone was seen many times. The missing CDR3 end, 3 residues past where the read stops, is filled in from the germline J gene. The rearrangement joins TRBV29-1 to TRBJ1-5; the match to TRBD1 covers 9 bases. Germline V gene sequence: CDR1 SQVTM, CDR2 ANQGSEA. This CDR3 has 13 residues. V shed 6 bases and J 7 bases; nucleotides not matched to a gene: 7. The covered CDR3 bases are TGCAGCGTCGGGACAGGGTCAAACCAGCCC. Protein product: CSVGTGSNQP. The complete CDR3 sequence is CSVGTGSNQPQHF.

Many counts were recorded for this clone. The CDR3 goes on 3 residues after the read ends, and that part is filled in from the germline J gene. This chain joins TRBV10-1 and TRBJ1-1, with D unresolved. Germline V gives CDR1 WNHNN, CDR2 SYGVQD (reference sequence). The V end was cut by 5 bases, the J end by 5 bases, with 12 bases between. There are 13 residues in the CDR3. The DNA read from the CDR3 is TGCGCCAGCAGTTATAGTATCGGGACTGAA. Translating gives CASSYSIGTE. The entire CDR3 sequence reads CASSYSIGTEAFF.

This clone was counted many times. The CDR3 is CASSLETGNYGYTF. CDR3 DNA, as far as it was read: TGCGCCAGCAGCTTAGAAACAGGGAACTATGGC. V gene TRBV5-1 combines with J gene TRBJ1-2; D perhaps matches TRBD1 (6 bases). The CDR3 end is not reached by the read, which stops 3 residues before it; the germline J gene fills it in. The germline V and J ends were trimmed by 2 bases and 2 bases, with 10 bases remaining between them. This CDR3 is built from 14 residues. From germline, CDR1 is SGHRS and CDR2 YFSETQ.

This clone was detected only a few times. The missing CDR3 end, 3 residues past where the read stops, is filled in from the germline J gene. The genes are TRBV7-2 and TRBJ1-2; no reliable D call. This CDR3 region has 14 residues. CDR1 is SGHTA and CDR2 is FQGNSA in the germline V gene. CDR3 amino acids: CASSALAGGSDYTF. Incomplete CDR3 DNA: TGTGCCAGCAGCGCCCTCGCGGGAGGCTCCGAC.

This clone was seen ten or more times. The read ends 3 residues before the CDR3 terminus; that terminus is restored from the germline J gene. This chain joins TRBV29-1 and TRBJ2-4, with 11 bases identical to TRBD1. The CDR3 consists of 17 residues. The V and J ends lost 0 bases and 6 bases, in that order; junction bases with no gene match: 10. CDR1 and CDR2 (germline): SQVTM, ANQGSEA. The sequenced part of the CDR3 DNA is TGCAGCGTTGAAGACCTAACGGGACAGGGGGAAGGAAACATT. This encodes CSVEDLTGQGEGNI. The entire CDR3 sequence reads CSVEDLTGQGEGNIQYF.

This clone was counted ten times or more. The sequenced fragment ends 3 residues before the CDR3 boundary, so the rest is inferred from the germline J gene. The chain carries TRBV19 and TRBJ2-5, with D possibly TRBD2 on 5 matching bases. Trimming cost V 6 bases and J 3 bases, with 14 bases left between them. The CDR3 contains 14 residues. Germline CDR1 and CDR2: LNHDA and SQIVND (reference sequence). CDR3 sequence reads: CASSPPGREETQYF. The CDR3 DNA, read in part, is TGTGCCAGTAGCCCCCCGGGGAGAGAAGAGACC.

This clone was seen at least ten times. The read comes to an end 3 residues before the CDR3 does, leaving the germline J gene to fill in the end. The J gene is TRBJ2-3, the V gene TRBV7-2; D is possibly TRBD2 (5 bases). The CDR3 extends over 11 amino acids. The germline V gene encodes CDR1 SGHTA and CDR2 FQGNSA. The V end lost 5 bases, the J end lost 7 bases, and 7 bases lay between the germline ends. CDR3: CASSPTNTQYF. The sequenced part of the CDR3 DNA is TGTGCCAGCAGCCCGACTAATACG.

This clone was observed many times. The read falls 3 residues short of the CDR3 end, and the missing part is taken from the germline J gene. V gene TRBV12-3 or TRBV12-4 combines with J gene TRBJ1-6; D not certain. The CDR3 has 13 amino acids. Trimming left V 4 bases short and J 6 bases short, with 7 bases between. The sequenced CDR3 bases are TGTGCCAGCAGTTCGTCAGTTAATTCACCC. Protein sequence: CASSSSVNSP. The complete CDR3 protein is CASSSSVNSPLHF.

At least ten counts were recorded for this clone. This CDR3 is CASSFSRDTGELFF. The covered CDR3 bases are TGTGCCAGCAGCTTCAGCAGGGACACCGGGGAG. The V call is TRBV7-2, the J call TRBJ2-2; TRBD1 might be the D (5 bases). The sequence runs out 3 residues before the end of the CDR3; the remainder is reconstructed from the germline J gene. Trimming removed 3 bases at V and 3 bases at J, with 8 bases between. The CDR3 runs to 14 residues. The germline V gene has CDR1 SGHTA and CDR2 FQGNSA.